This T cell receptor beta chain emerged from a study of CD8+CD57+ T cells in acquired aplastic anemia. On the study more broadly: The sorted CD4+ and CD8+ cells yielded an average approximately 3 ug of DNA. Among healthy donors, CD4+ cells averaged roughly 9.9 million reads. Notes on the study in general: Simpson's diversity of CD8+ cells was not significantly different in patients compared with controls.

Researchers used genomic DNA as the template to profile TCR beta VDJ and CDR3. TCRdb reprocessed the reads with MiXCR, giving one entry per CDR3 protein. The data show about 190,000 distinct CDR3 sequences, roughly half seen once. V shed 3 bases and J 1 base; nucleotides not matched to a gene: 1. Germline V gene lookup returns CDR1 LNHDA and CDR2 SQIVND (reference sequence). CDR3 length: 14 residues. This clonotype has a count of ten or more. Its antigen is currently unknown. The sequence came from a human donor in good health, serving as a control. The sequenced sample was sorted CD4+, CD8+, or CD8+CD57+ T cells (not recorded which) from PBMCs. V is TRBV19 and J is TRBJ1-1; 8 nucleotides agree with TRBD1. In nucleotides, the CDR3 is TGTGCCAGTAGTATTGACAGGGGGAACACTGAAGCTTTCTTT. Its translation: CASSIDRGNTEAFF.